The present entry profiles one T cell receptor beta chain with its context. This sample was included in a study of blood T cell repertoires in COVID-19. Study as a whole: T cells, B-cell-depleted T cells, or PBMCs provided the cDNA or gDNA that served as material.

In germline, CDR1 is SGHVS, CDR2 FNYEAQ. The CDR3 sequence is 15 residues long. The junction had 7 bases not matched to a gene; V was cut back by 2 bases and J by 7 bases. Sequencing used immunoSEQ multiplex PCR; TCRdb keeps in-frame clones, though not all of them. This sample yields 20,000 to 30,000 clones, of which 80% to 95% are seen a single time; around 2.2% belongs to the top ten. Sequencing was performed on peripheral blood. This chain links TRBV7-6 with TRBJ2-1, with TRBD2 identical over 8 bases. The TCR comes from a human donor in a cohort sampled during active COVID-19. The CDR3 coding sequence is TGTGCCAGCAGCTTATCTCCGGGAGGGAGAAATGAGCAGTTCTTC. It is translated as CASSLSPGGRNEQFF. The variable domain in full, completed from reference TRBV7-6 and TRBJ2-1, reads GAGVSQSPRYKVTKRGQDVALRCDPISGHVSLYWYRQALGQGPEFLTYFNYEAQQDKSGLPNDRFSAERPEGSISTLTIQRTEQRDSAMYRCASSLSPGGRNEQFFGPGTRLTVL.